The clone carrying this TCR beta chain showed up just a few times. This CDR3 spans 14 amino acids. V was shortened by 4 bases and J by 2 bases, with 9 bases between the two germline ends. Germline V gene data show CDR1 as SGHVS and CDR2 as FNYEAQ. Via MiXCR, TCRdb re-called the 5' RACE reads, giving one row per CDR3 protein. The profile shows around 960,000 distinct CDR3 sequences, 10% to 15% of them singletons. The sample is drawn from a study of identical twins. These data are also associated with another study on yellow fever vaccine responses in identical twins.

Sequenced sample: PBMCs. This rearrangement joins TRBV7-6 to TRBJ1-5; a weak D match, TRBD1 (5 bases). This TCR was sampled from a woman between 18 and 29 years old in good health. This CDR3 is CASSYETGNQPQHF. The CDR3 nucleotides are TGTGCCAGCAGCTATGAGACAGGCAATCAGCCCCAGCATTTT. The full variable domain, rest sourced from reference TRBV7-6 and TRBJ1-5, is GAGVSQSPRYKVTKRGQDVALRCDPISGHVSLYWYRQALGQGPEFLTYFNYEAQQDKSGLPNDRFSAERPEGSISTLTIQRTEQRDSAMYRCASSYETGNQPQHFGDGTRLSIL.